Presented here are 13 T cell receptor beta chains from one specimen sequenced in a study of memory CD8 T cells in hepatitis C reinfection. Sequenced by immunoSEQ multiplex PCR; TCRdb stores in-frame clones only, minus some. The sample lists some 44,000 clones, 75% to 90% occurring once. The time point: late/post reinfection, 12 to 24 weeks after detection. TCR sequencing was done directly ex vivo on sorted cells, without expansion in vitro. The sample consisted of naive CD8+ T cells sorted from blood. All receptors come from a man between 18 and 29 years old with hepatitis C virus infection.

Regarding this clone: A junction end diverges from the germline sequence, so it may reflect a read error. The chain joins TRBV9 to TRBJ2-7; 7 positions agree with TRBD1. Germline lookup yields CDR1 SGDLS and CDR2 YYNGEE. This CDR3 region has 13 residues. The CDR3 nucleotides are TGTACCAGCAGCGTTGGACAGGCCTACGAGCAGTACTTC. This codes for CTSSVGQAYEQYF.

The V and J genes are TRBV27 and TRBJ2-1, with 11 positions matching TRBD2. The CDR3 totals 15 residues. Per germline, CDR1 MNHEY and CDR2 SMNVEV (reference sequence). Trimming cost V 8 bases and J 4 bases; bases outside gene matches: 7. CDR3 region: CASRAGTSGYNEQFF. DNA of the CDR3: TGTGCCAGCCGTGCCGGGACTAGCGGATACAATGAGCAGTTCTTC.

The rearrangement links TRBV6-1 to TRBJ1-1; no reliable D call. This CDR3 contains 14 residues. Per the germline V gene, CDR1 is MNHNS and CDR2 is SASEGT. V was clipped by 7 bases and J by 1 base, with 13 bases between them. The chain's CDR3 is CASNPRRSNTEAFF. As DNA, the CDR3 is TGTGCCAGCAACCCTAGACGGTCGAACACTGAAGCTTTCTTT.

The V gene is TRBV12-5, the J gene TRBJ2-7, with D possibly matching TRBD1 (6 bases). This CDR3 has 12 amino acids. In germline, CDR1 is LGHNT, CDR2 FRNRAP. Trimming removed 6 bases at V and 0 bases at J, with 6 bases between. As DNA, the CDR3 is TGTGCTAGTGGGGACAGCTCCTACGAGCAGTACGTC. This translates into CASGDSSYEQYV.

This chain uses TRBV27 with TRBJ2-5; possibly TRBD2 for D (7 bases). Germline V gene sequence: CDR1 MNHEY, CDR2 SMNVEV (reference sequence). This CDR3 is built from 15 residues. V lost 5 bases and J 4 bases, leaving 17 bases between the germline ends. In nucleotides, the CDR3 is TGTGCCAGCAGTCCGCCACAGGGAGGGTCAGAGACCCAGTACTTC. Protein: CASSPPQGGSETQYF.

This chain links TRBV9 with TRBJ2-1; tentatively, D is TRBD2 (6 bases). Germline assignment: CDR1 SGDLS and CDR2 YYNGEE. V was clipped by 4 bases and J by 7 bases, with 15 bases between them. The CDR3 is 14 amino acids. This CDR3 is CASSQGGAGNEQFF. The CDR3 DNA is TGTGCCAGCAGCCAAGGCGGGGCGGGGAATGAGCAGTTCTTC.

This chain uses TRBV28 with TRBJ2-1; 9 positions agree with TRBD2. V lost 4 bases, J lost 7 bases, and 8 bases stayed unmatched. The CDR3 sequence is 15 residues long. Germline loops: CDR1 MDHEN, CDR2 SYDVKM. The CDR3 DNA is TGTGCCAGCAGTTCTACAGCGGGAGGAAGAAATGAGCAGTTCTTC. Translation: CASSSTAGGRNEQFF.

The chain combines TRBV5-4 with TRBJ2-7; 7 nucleotides line up with TRBD1. CDR1 and CDR2 from the germline V gene are SGHNT and YYREEE (reference sequence). The V and J ends lost 3 bases and 1 base, in that order; junction bases with no gene match: 1. The CDR3 loop spans 13 amino acids. The CDR3 loop is CASSSGQSYEQYV. As DNA, the CDR3 is TGTGCCAGCAGCTCGGGACAGTCCTACGAGCAGTACGTC.

V gene TRBV19 combines with J gene TRBJ2-3; the D gene is possibly TRBD2 (6 bases). The CDR3 is made up of 16 amino acids. Trimming removed 0 bases at V and 0 bases at J, with 10 bases between. Germline CDR1 LNHDA, CDR2 SQIVND (reference sequence). CDR3: CASSIEGTSSTDTQYF. CDR3 sequence (DNA): TGTGCCAGTAGTATAGAGGGGACTTCAAGCACAGATACGCAGTATTTT. The variable domain in full, completed from reference TRBV19 and TRBJ2-3, reads DGGITQSPKYLFRKEGQNVTLSCEQNLNHDAMYWYRQDPGQGLRLIYYSQIVNDFQKGDIAEGYSVSREKKESFPLTVTSAQKNPTAFYLCASSIEGTSSTDTQYFGPGTRLTVL.

The chain joins TRBV7-9 to TRBJ1-1; D uncertain. The V end lost 6 bases, the J end lost 3 bases, and 14 bases lay between the germline ends. This CDR3 is built from 14 residues. Germline CDR1 reads SEHNR; CDR2 reads FQNEAQ (reference sequence). This chain's CDR3 is CASSSGPGYTEAFF. The DNA for the CDR3 is TGTGCCAGCAGTTCAGGTCCGGGGTACACTGAAGCTTTCTTT.

The rearrangement uses TRBV9 and TRBJ2-7, with D possibly TRBD2 on 6 matching bases. Germline lookup yields CDR1 SGDLS and CDR2 YYNGEE. The CDR3 sequence is 14 residues long. V shed 3 bases and J shed 7 bases, with 17 bases lying between them. This CDR3 is CASSASGSRGEQYF. CDR3 nucleotide sequence: TGTGCCAGCAGCGCCTCCGGGAGCCGGGGGGAGCAGTACTTC.

This clone has just one count. This chain uses TRBV7-9 with TRBJ2-5; 9 bases agree with TRBD2. The CDR3 spans 15 residues. V was clipped by 6 bases and J by 2 bases; unmatched bases: 7. CDR1 is SEHNR and CDR2 is FQNEAQ in the germline V gene (reference sequence). The CDR3 DNA reads TGTGCCAGCAGTGGCGGGGGGGGACCACAAGAGACCCAGTACTTC. The encoded protein is CASSGGGGPQETQYF.

The V gene is TRBV2, the J gene TRBJ1-2; TRBD1 matches 9 bases. The CDR3 loop spans 14 amino acids. Trimming cost V 6 bases and J 4 bases; bases outside gene matches: 6. The germline V gene encodes CDR1 SNHLY and CDR2 FYNNEI. The CDR3 loop is CASSGQGLAYGYTF. CDR3 nucleotides: TGTGCCAGCAGCGGACAGGGGTTGGCCTATGGCTACACCTTC.